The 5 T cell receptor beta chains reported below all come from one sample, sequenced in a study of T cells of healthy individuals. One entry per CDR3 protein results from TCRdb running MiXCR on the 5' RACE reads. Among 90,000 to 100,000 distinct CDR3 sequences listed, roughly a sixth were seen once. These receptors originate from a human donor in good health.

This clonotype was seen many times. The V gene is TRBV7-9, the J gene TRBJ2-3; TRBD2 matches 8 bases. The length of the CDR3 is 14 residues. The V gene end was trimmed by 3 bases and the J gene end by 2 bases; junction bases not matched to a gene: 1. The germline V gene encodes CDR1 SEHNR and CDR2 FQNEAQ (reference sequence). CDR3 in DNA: TGTGCCAGCAGCTTGCGGGGGGCCACAGATACGCAGTATTTT. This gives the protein CASSLRGATDTQYF.

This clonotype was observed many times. In nucleotides, the CDR3 is TGTGCCAGCAGCCAAGATGGGTCCTCCTACAATGAGCAGTTCTTC. It codes for CASSQDGSSYNEQFF. This chain joins TRBV14 and TRBJ2-1; D unresolved. Germline CDR1 and CDR2: SGHDN and FVKESK. The CDR3 runs 15 residues. V gave up 0 bases and J gave up 0 bases, with 6 bases separating them.

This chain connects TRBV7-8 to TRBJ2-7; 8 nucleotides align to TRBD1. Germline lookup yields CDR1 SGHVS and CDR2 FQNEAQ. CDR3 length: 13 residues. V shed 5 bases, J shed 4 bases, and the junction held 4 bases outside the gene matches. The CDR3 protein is CASSPGQGYEQYF. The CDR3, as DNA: TGTGCCAGCAGCCCCGGACAGGGTTACGAGCAGTACTTC.

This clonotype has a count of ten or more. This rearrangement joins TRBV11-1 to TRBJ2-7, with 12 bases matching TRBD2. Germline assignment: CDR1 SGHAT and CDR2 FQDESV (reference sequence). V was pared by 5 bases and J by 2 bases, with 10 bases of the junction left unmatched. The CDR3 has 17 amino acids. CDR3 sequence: CASSTLLAGGPPYEQYF. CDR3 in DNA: TGTGCCAGCAGCACACTCCTAGCGGGAGGGCCTCCCTACGAGCAGTACTTC.

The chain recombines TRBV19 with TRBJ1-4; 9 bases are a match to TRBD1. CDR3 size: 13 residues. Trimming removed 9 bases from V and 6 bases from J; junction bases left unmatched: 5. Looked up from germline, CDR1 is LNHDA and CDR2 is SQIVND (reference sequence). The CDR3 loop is CASGDRVYEKLFF. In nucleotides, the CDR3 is TGTGCCAGCGGGGACAGGGTTTATGAAAAACTGTTTTTT.